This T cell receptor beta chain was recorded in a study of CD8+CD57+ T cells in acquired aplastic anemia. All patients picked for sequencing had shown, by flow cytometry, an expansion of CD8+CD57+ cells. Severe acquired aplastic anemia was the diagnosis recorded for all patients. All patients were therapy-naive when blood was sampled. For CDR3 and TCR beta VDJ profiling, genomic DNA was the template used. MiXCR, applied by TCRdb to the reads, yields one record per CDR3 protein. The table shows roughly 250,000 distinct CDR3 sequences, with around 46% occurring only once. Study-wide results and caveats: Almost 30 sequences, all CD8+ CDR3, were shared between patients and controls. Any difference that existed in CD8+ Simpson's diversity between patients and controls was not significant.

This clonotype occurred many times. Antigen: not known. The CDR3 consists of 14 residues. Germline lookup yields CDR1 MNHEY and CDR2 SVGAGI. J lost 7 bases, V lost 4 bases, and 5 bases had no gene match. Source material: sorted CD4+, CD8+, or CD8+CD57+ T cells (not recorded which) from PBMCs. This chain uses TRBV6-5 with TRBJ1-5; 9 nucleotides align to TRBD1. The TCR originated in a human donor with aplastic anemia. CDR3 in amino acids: CASSWTGVGQPQHF. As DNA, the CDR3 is TGTGCCAGCAGTTGGACAGGGGTTGGGCAGCCCCAGCATTTT.